This T cell receptor (beta chain) was recovered during a study of shared clonotypes between healthy human individuals. Whole-study context: Two female and three male donors aged 18 to 49 were enrolled.

Sequencing was performed with immunoSEQ multiplex PCR; in TCRdb, only in-frame clones are kept and a portion is missing. The sample shows millions of clones, about 95% of them seen only once. Germline CDR1 and CDR2: MNHEY and SMNVEV (reference sequence). V was cut by 3 bases and J by 6 bases, with 6 bases left in between. The CDR3 has 11 residues. Naive CD8 cells lacked CD45RO, underwent positive selection for CCR7 and left out terminally differentiated effector memory CD45RA+ cells. Regarding this clone: Its antigen is unidentified. The sample holds other DNA sequences that translate to the same CDR3.

Study conclusions and caveats: Limitation of the genetic and exposure-history diversity represented came from the few donors. Sampling included only blood; tissue repertoires likely differ. Memory subsets had estimated richness that was generally smaller than that of naive subsets.

This receptor was taken from a man between 18 and 35 years old in good health. Input material: naive CD8+ T cells sorted from blood. This chain links TRBV27 with TRBJ2-7; unclear D gene. In nucleotides, the CDR3 is TGTGCCAGCAGTTTTGGGGTCGAGCAGTACTTC. Translated, it gives CASSFGVEQYF.